One T cell receptor beta chain is described in this entry. The sample belongs to a study of OX40 agonist ivuxolimab in advanced cancers. Study summary: Patients got intravenous ivuxolimab at 0.01 to 10 mg/kg every 2 weeks.

Profiled with immunoSEQ multiplex PCR; TCRdb holds only in-frame clones, not every one. This sample yields more than 75,000 clones, of which approximately 85% are seen a single time; 0.2% to 0.25% belongs to the top ten. The CDR3 consists of 13 residues. V lost 1 base and J lost 8, with 11 bases in between. The germline CDR1 and CDR2 sequences are LGHNA and YSLEER. This chain joins TRBV4-3 and TRBJ1-2, with unresolved D. The specimen was CD4+ or CD8+ T cells sorted from blood, collected in a trial of the OX40 agonist ivuxolimab. This receptor was identified in an adult with an advanced solid tumor such as melanoma, head and neck, liver or kidney cancer. CDR3 sequence reads: CASSQVGVGGYTF. In nucleotides, the CDR3 is TGCGCCAGCAGCCAAGTTGGGGTAGGAGGCTACACCTTC.